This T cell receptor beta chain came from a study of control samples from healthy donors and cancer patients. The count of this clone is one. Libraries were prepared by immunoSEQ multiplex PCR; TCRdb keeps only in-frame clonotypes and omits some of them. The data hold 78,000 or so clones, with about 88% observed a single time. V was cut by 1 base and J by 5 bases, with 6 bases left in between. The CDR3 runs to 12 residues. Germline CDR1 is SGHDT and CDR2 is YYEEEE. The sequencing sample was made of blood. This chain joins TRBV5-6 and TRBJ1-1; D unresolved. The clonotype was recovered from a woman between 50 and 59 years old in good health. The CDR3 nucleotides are TGTGCCAGCAGCTTGATAGGGACTGAAGCTTTCTTT. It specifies CASSLIGTEAFF.